Below are 10 T cell receptor beta chains sequenced from a single sample in a study of T cell repertoires in cytomegalovirus infection. A single record per CDR3 protein comes from TCRdb applying MiXCR to the reads. This sample has some 600,000 distinct CDR3 sequences; around 24% occur once, and the top ten carry under 8.5%. The sequenced material came from CD8+ T cells from PBMCs. These receptors all come from a human donor in good health (CMV status not recorded). Some clones in this sample may be carry-over from other donors' samples.

In regard to this clonotype: A junction boundary mismatches the germline segment, possibly from a read error. This chain joins TRBV4-1 and TRBJ1-1; D not resolved. Germline-derived CDR1 and CDR2 are MGHRA and YSYEKL. This CDR3 is 14 amino acids long. In DNA, the CDR3 is TGTGCCAGCAGCCTTCTGCAGTTTGGTACTGAAGCTTTCTTT. The encoded protein is CASSLLQFGTEAFF.

V gene TRBV5-3 combines with J gene TRBJ2-7, with 10 bases lining up with TRBD1. TRBV5-3 is filed as an ORF, its function uncertain. This CDR3 has 14 amino acids. With 4 bases clipped from V and 5 bases from J, the junction kept 6 bases outside the gene matches. CDR3 DNA: TGTGCCAGAAGCGTGACAGGGGGCCTCCACGAGCAGTACTTC. This translates into CARSVTGGLHEQYF.

In DNA form, the CDR3 reads TGTGCCAGCAGGCCGCTTAAGACGGAGCAGTTCTTC. It codes for CASRPLKTEQFF. The rearrangement uses TRBV6-6 and TRBJ2-1; D is unclear. CDR3 length: 12 residues. The V gene lost 6 bases and the J gene lost 10 bases, with 13 bases spanning the gap. Germline V gives CDR1 MNHNY, CDR2 SVGAGI (reference sequence).

This clonotype was observed a handful of times. The junction and the germline gene differ at one end; a read error may be behind it. The chain couples TRBV7-7 to TRBJ2-3, with D perhaps matching TRBD2 (6 bases). The CDR3 consists of 14 residues. CDR1 and CDR2 from the germline V gene are SSHAT and FNYEAQ (reference sequence). The CDR3: CASSAGGSTDTQYF. CDR3 in DNA: TGTGCTAGCAGCGCCGGGGGTAGCACAGATACGCAGTATTTT.

This clonotype was detected a few times. The rearrangement links TRBV25-1 to TRBJ2-1; no reliable D call. This CDR3 spans 12 amino acids. CDR1 and CDR2 (germline): MGHDK, SYGVNS. Trimming took off 4 bases at V and 11 bases at J, with 12 bases between the two ends. The CDR3 DNA reads TGTGCCAGCAGTGCCCCCGAAGGCCAGCAGTTCTTC. Residues: CASSAPEGQQFF.

The V call is TRBV20-1, the J call TRBJ2-1; possibly TRBD1 for D (6 bases). V was clipped by 0 bases and J by 4 bases, with 10 bases between them. Germline V gives CDR1 DFQATT, CDR2 SNEGSKA (reference sequence). This CDR3 has 14 residues. The CDR3, as DNA: TGCAGTGCTAGAGATCCCCAGGGGTACAATGAGCAGTTCTTC. Its translation is CSARDPQGYNEQFF.

For this clonotype: A junction boundary mismatches the germline segment, possibly from a read error. This chain joins TRBV11-3 and TRBJ2-3; D gene uncertain. Germline CDR1 SGHNT, CDR2 YENEEA. The CDR3 is 14 amino acids. CDR3 protein: CANSFGRATDTQYF. DNA for the CDR3: TGTGCCAACAGCTTCGGACGGGCGACAGATACGCAGTATTTT.

In this sample, this clonotype turned up many times. J is TRBJ1-1 and V is TRBV20-1, with D hard to call. The CDR3 contains 13 residues. Trimming cost V 5 bases and J 5 bases, with 15 bases left between them. Germline-derived CDR1 and CDR2 are DFQATT and SNEGSKA (reference sequence). The CDR3 here is CSAGPIEGTEAFF. CDR3 coding DNA: TGCAGTGCTGGCCCTATAGAAGGGACTGAAGCTTTCTTT.

The rearrangement joins TRBV4-2 to TRBJ2-2; D remains unclear. Germline CDR1 is LGHNA and CDR2 is YNFKEQ. The CDR3 sequence is 16 residues long. V was pared by 4 bases and J by 0 bases, with 12 bases between. The CDR3: CASSLHGGANTGELFF. DNA of the CDR3: TGTGCCAGCAGCCTACACGGTGGAGCGAACACCGGGGAGCTGTTTTTT.

The chain recombines TRBV27 with TRBJ2-1; TRBD2 is a possible D gene (7 bases). The CDR3 consists of 15 residues. The ends were cut back, 4 bases at V and 9 bases at J, with 19 bases in the middle. Germline V lookup: CDR1 MNHEY, CDR2 SMNVEV (reference sequence). The CDR3, as DNA: TGTGCCAGCAGTTGGGGGGGCGGCGGTGTCCTTGAGCAGTTCTTC. Its translation is CASSWGGGGVLEQFF.